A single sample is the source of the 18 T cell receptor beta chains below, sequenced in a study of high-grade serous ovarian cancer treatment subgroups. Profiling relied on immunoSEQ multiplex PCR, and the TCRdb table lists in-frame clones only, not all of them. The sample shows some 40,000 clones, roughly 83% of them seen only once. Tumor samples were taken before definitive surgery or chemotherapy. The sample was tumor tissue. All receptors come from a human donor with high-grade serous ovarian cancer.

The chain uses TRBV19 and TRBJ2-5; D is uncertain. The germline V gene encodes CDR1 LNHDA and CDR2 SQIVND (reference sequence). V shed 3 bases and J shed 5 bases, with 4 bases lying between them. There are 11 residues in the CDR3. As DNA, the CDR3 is TGTGCCAGTAGTATGGGGGAGACCCAGTACTTC. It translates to CASSMGETQYF.

The CDR3 region is CASSIRGSRGWDQPQHF. The CDR3 nucleotides read TGTGCCAGTAGTATTAGGGGGAGCAGGGGTTGGGATCAGCCCCAGCATTTT. The V call is TRBV19, the J call TRBJ1-5, with a tentative D call TRBD1 (6 bases). Germline V gene sequence: CDR1 LNHDA, CDR2 SQIVND (reference sequence). The CDR3 extends over 17 amino acids. V lost 3 bases and J lost 5, with 20 bases in between.

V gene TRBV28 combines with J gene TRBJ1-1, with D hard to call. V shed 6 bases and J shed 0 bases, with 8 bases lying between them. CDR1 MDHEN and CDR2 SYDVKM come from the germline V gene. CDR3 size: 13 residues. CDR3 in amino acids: CASRLTLNTEAFF. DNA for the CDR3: TGTGCCAGCAGGTTAACACTGAACACTGAAGCTTTCTTT.

The CDR3 reads CATSRGQGRHEQYF. The CDR3 DNA is TGTGCCACCAGCAGAGGACAGGGCCGCCACGAGCAGTACTTC. This sequence joins TRBV15 and TRBJ2-7, with TRBD1 matching over 7 bases. This CDR3 has 14 amino acids. Germline loops: CDR1 LNHNV, CDR2 YYDKDF (reference sequence). J was trimmed by 5 bases and V by 1 base; bases with no gene match: 5.

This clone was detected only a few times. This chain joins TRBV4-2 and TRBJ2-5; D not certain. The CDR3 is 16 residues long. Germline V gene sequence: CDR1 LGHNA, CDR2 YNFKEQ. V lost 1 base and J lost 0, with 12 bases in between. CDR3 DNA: TGTGCCAGCAGCCAAGGGCGGCTGATGTACCAAGAGACCCAGTACTTC. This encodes CASSQGRLMYQETQYF.

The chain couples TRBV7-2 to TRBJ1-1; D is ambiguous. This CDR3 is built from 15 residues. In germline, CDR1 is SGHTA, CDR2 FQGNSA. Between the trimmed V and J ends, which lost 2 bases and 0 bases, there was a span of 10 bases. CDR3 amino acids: CASSLSQTVNTEAFF. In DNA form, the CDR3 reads TGTGCCAGCAGCTTATCCCAGACGGTGAACACTGAAGCTTTCTTT.

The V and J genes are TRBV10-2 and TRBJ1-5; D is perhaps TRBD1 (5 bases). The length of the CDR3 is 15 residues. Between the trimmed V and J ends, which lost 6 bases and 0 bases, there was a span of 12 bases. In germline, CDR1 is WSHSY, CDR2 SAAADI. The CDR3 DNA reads TGCGCCAGCAGCCTAGGGGCCGTTAGCAATCAGCCCCAGCATTTT. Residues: CASSLGAVSNQPQHF.

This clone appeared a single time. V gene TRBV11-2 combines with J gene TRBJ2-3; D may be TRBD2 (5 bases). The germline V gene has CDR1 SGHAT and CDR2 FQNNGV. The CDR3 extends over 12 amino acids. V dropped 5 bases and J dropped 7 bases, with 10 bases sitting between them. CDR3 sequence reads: CASSLRGYTQYF. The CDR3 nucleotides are TGTGCCAGCAGCCTAAGAGGGTATACGCAGTATTTT.

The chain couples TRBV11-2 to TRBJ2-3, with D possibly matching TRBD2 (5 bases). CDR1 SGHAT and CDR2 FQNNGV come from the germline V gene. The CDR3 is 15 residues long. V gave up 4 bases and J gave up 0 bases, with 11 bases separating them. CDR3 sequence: CASSSTIRSTDTQYF. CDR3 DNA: TGTGCCAGCAGCTCGACTATCCGCAGCACAGATACGCAGTATTTT.

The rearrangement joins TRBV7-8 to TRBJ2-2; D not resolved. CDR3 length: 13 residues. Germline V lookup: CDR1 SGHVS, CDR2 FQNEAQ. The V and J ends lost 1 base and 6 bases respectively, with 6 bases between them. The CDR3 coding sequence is TGTGCCAGCAGCTTAGTTGAGGCCGGGGAGCTGTTTTTT. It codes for CASSLVEAGELFF.

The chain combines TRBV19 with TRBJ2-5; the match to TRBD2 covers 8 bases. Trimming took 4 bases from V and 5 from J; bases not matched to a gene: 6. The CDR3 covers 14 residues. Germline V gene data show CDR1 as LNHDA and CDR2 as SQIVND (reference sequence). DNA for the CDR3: TGTGCCAGTAGTACCCGGACTAGCCCGGAGACCCAGTACTTC. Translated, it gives CASSTRTSPETQYF.

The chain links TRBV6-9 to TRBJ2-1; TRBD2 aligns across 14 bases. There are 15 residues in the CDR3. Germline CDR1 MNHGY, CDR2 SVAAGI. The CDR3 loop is CDRGTSGGGSNEQFF. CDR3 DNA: TGTGACCGGGGGACTAGCGGGGGAGGCTCCAATGAGCAGTTCTTC.

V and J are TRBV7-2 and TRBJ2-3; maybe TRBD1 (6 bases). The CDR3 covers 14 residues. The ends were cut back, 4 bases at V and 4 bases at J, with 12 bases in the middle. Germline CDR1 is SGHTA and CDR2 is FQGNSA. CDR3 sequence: CASSWEGGPDTQYF. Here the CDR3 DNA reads TGTGCCAGCAGCTGGGAAGGGGGACCAGATACGCAGTATTTT.

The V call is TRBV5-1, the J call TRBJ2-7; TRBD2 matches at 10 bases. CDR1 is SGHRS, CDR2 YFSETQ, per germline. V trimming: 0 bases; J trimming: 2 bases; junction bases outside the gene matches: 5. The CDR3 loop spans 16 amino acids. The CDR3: CASSLGGTSEAYEQYF. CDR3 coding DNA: TGCGCCAGCAGCTTGGGCGGGACTAGCGAAGCCTACGAGCAGTACTTC.

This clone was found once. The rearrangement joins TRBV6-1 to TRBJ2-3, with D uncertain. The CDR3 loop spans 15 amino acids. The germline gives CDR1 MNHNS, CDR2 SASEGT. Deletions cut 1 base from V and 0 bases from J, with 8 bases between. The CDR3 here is CASSEGVTSTDTQYF. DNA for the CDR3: TGTGCCAGCAGTGAAGGGGTCACTAGCACAGATACGCAGTATTTT.

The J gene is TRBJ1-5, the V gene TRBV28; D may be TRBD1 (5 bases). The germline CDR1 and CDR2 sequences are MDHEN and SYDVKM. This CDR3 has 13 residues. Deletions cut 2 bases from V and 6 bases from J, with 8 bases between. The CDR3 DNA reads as TGTGCCAGCAGTTTAAGCAGGGCTCAGCCCCAGCATTTT. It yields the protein CASSLSRAQPQHF. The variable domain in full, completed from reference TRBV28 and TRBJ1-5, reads DVKVTQSSRYLVKRTGEKVFLECVQDMDHENMFWYRQDPGLGLRLIYFSYDVKMKEKGDIPEGYSVSREKKERFSLILESASTNQTSMYLCASSLSRAQPQHFGDGTRLSIL.

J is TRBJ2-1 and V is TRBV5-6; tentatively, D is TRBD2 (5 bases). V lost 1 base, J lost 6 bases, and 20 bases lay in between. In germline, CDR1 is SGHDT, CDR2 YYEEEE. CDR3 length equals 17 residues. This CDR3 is CASSLLMGSSLFNEQFF. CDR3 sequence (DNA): TGTGCCAGCAGCTTGTTGATGGGGAGTTCCCTTTTCAATGAGCAGTTCTTC.

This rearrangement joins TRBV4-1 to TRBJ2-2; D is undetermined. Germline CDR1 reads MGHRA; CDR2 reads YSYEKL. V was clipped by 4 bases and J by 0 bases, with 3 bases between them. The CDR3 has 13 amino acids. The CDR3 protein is CASSLANTGELFF. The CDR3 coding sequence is TGCGCCAGCAGCCTCGCGAACACCGGGGAGCTGTTTTTT.